The 23 T cell receptor beta chains in this list originate from one sample, sequenced in a study of T cell responses to AZD1222 COVID-19 vaccine. Profiled with immunoSEQ multiplex PCR; TCRdb holds only in-frame clones, not every one. The sample has fewer than 200,000 clones; around nine tenths are singletons. Sequencing was performed on peripheral blood, taken on day 0 of AZD1222 vaccination. The receptors come from an adult in good health.

The chain links TRBV5-4 to TRBJ2-2; TRBD2 is a possible D gene (6 bases). The CDR3 is 14 residues long. Germline V gene data show CDR1 as SGHNT and CDR2 as YYREEE (reference sequence). V lost 4 bases to trimming and J lost 6 bases, with 13 bases between them. The DNA for the CDR3 is TGTGCCAGCAGCCTGGAGGGAGTTCCCGGGGAGCTGTTTTTT. As protein: CASSLEGVPGELFF.

V and J are TRBV7-3 and TRBJ2-7, with 10 bases that match TRBD1. V lost 5 bases and J lost 3; bases outside the gene matches: 4. The CDR3 covers 14 residues. Germline CDR1 is SGHTA and CDR2 is FQGTGA. CDR3 loop: CASSPGTGDYEQYF. CDR3 nucleotides: TGTGCCAGCAGCCCAGGGACAGGGGACTACGAGCAGTACTTC.

This clone was counted once. J is TRBJ1-1 and V is TRBV3-1 (or the pseudogene TRBV3-2), with D unclear. The CDR3 runs 14 residues. Germline assignment: CDR1 LGHDT and CDR2 YNNKEL (reference sequence). V dropped 0 bases and J dropped 1 base, with 6 bases sitting between them. CDR3: CASSQETANTEAFF. CDR3 bases: TGTGCCAGCAGCCAAGAGACGGCGAACACTGAAGCTTTCTTT.

The chain employs TRBV4-3 and TRBJ2-7; possible D gene TRBD1, 5 bases. With 3 bases removed from V and 0 bases from J, the gap between germline ends came to 9 bases. The CDR3 sequence is 14 residues long. Germline V CDR1 and CDR2: LGHNA, YSLEER. CDR3 DNA: TGCGCCAGCAGCCAGGGGCCAAGCTCCTACGAGCAGTACTTC. Translated, it gives CASSQGPSSYEQYF.

The chain has TRBV20-1 and TRBJ2-5, with unresolved D. The CDR3 runs to 11 residues. CDR1 is DFQATT, CDR2 SNEGSKA, per germline (reference sequence). V was trimmed by 4 bases and J by 1 base, leaving 4 bases between them. This chain's CDR3 is CSAKPQETQYF. The CDR3 bases are TGCAGTGCTAAGCCCCAAGAGACCCAGTACTTC.

The genes are TRBV6-5 and TRBJ1-6; D gene uncertain. CDR1 is MNHEY, CDR2 SVGAGI, per germline. Trimming cost V 0 bases and J 10 bases, with 7 bases left between them. This CDR3 has 13 residues. The CDR3, as DNA: TGTGCCAGCAGTTACTCAGCCCAATCACCCCTCCACTTT. Its protein product is CASSYSAQSPLHF.

V and J are TRBV2 and TRBJ2-2, with D unresolved. V lost 10 bases to trimming and J lost 1 base, with 10 bases between them. The CDR3 contains 13 residues. CDR1 and CDR2 from the germline V gene are SNHLY and FYNNEI. The CDR3 coding sequence is TGTGCCACTCCTCGGCGGAACACCGGGGAGCTGTTTTTT. It yields the protein CATPRRNTGELFF. The full variable domain, with the rest looked up from reference TRBV2 and TRBJ2-2, is EPEVTQTPSHQVTQMGQEVILRCVPISNHLYFYWYRQILGQKVEFLVSFYNNEISEKSEIFDDQFSVERPDGSNFTLKIRSTKLEDSAMYFCATPRRNTGELFFGEGSRLTVL.

The table lists this clone with a count of one. This chain links TRBV7-2 with TRBJ1-1; D is perhaps TRBD1 (5 bases). The V and J ends lost 2 bases and 0 bases respectively, with 7 bases between them. This CDR3 is 14 amino acids long. In germline, CDR1 is SGHTA, CDR2 FQGNSA. This chain's CDR3 is CASSLWGMNTEAFF. The CDR3 bases are TGTGCCAGCAGCTTATGGGGGATGAACACTGAAGCTTTCTTT.

V gene TRBV6-5 combines with J gene TRBJ2-7, with D unresolved. With 2 bases removed from V and 4 bases from J, the gap between germline ends came to 12 bases. The CDR3 is made up of 14 amino acids. CDR1 is MNHEY, CDR2 SVGAGI, per germline. CDR3 in amino acids: CASSYPPPAYEQYF. CDR3 DNA: TGTGCCAGCAGTTACCCACCCCCGGCATACGAGCAGTACTTC.

V is TRBV5-8 and J is TRBJ2-7; maybe TRBD1 (6 bases). This CDR3 contains 15 residues. CDR1 and CDR2 from the germline V gene are SGHTS and YDEGEE. The V end was cut by 0 bases, the J end by 2 bases, with 12 bases between. This chain's CDR3 is CASSLGNRVTYEQYF. CDR3 DNA sequence: TGTGCCAGCAGCTTGGGTAACAGGGTCACCTACGAGCAGTACTTC.

The J gene is TRBJ2-2, the V gene TRBV10-3; 11 bases align to TRBD2. J gave up 6 bases and V 7 bases, and 7 bases lay outside the gene matches. This CDR3 is 15 amino acids long. Per the germline V gene, CDR1 is ENHRY and CDR2 is SYGVKD. CDR3 protein: CAINPGLAEAGELFF. The CDR3 DNA reads TGTGCCATCAATCCGGGACTAGCGGAAGCCGGGGAGCTGTTTTTT.

The chain combines TRBV28 with TRBJ2-7; TRBD1 matches at 11 bases. Trimming cost V 5 bases and J 5 bases; bases outside gene matches: 14. CDR1 is MDHEN and CDR2 is SYDVKM in the germline V gene. The CDR3 has 17 residues. In DNA form, the CDR3 reads TGTGCCAGCAGTCTCTCGGAGTCTGGGACAGGGGGACACGAGCAGTACTTC. Its translation is CASSLSESGTGGHEQYF.

The chain carries TRBV10-3 and TRBJ1-2, with D maybe TRBD1 (6 bases). Germline values: CDR1 ENHRY, CDR2 SYGVKD. V gave up 4 bases and J gave up 1 base, with 13 bases separating them. CDR3 length: 15 amino acids. The CDR3 sequence is CAISGPTGNNYGYTF. The CDR3 DNA follows: TGTGCCATCAGTGGGCCGACAGGAAATAACTATGGCTACACCTTC.

This chain connects TRBV18 to TRBJ1-4; 7 bases fit TRBD1. V lost 6 bases and J lost 5; bases outside the gene matches: 6. The CDR3 has 14 amino acids. Germline CDR1 is KGHSH and CDR2 is LQKENI. The CDR3 region is CASSYGQVNEKLFF. CDR3 nucleotides: TGTGCCAGCTCGTACGGACAGGTCAATGAAAAACTGTTTTTT.

The CDR3 spells CASSWGQATNEKLFF. The CDR3 DNA sequence: TGTGCCAGCAGTTGGGGACAGGCAACTAATGAAAAACTGTTTTTT. The chain carries TRBV28 and TRBJ1-4; 8 bases are shared with TRBD1. After removal of 4 bases from V and 0 bases from J, the junction contained 1 base not matched to a gene. Germline-derived CDR1 and CDR2 are MDHEN and SYDVKM. CDR3 length: 15 residues.

Note on this clone: The sample holds other DNA sequences that translate to the same CDR3. The chain has TRBV27 and TRBJ2-7; D possibly corresponds to TRBD2 (5 bases). Trimming removed 0 bases from V and 5 bases from J, with 5 bases in between. Looked up from germline, CDR1 is MNHEY and CDR2 is SMNVEV (reference sequence). CDR3 size: 12 residues. The CDR3 DNA follows: TGTGCCAGCAGTTTATCCGGGAACGAGCAGTACTTC. Its translation is CASSLSGNEQYF.

The rearrangement links TRBV12-3 or TRBV12-4 to TRBJ1-1; 8 bases agree with TRBD1. The CDR3 has 13 residues. J lost 11 bases, V lost 5 bases, and 10 bases had no gene match. CDR3 loop: CASSDGTGSFAFF. The CDR3 DNA is TGTGCCAGCAGTGACGGGACAGGATCGTTTGCTTTCTTT.

The chain links TRBV19 to TRBJ2-5; D is perhaps TRBD2 (5 bases). This CDR3 is built from 11 residues. The V gene lost 4 bases and the J gene lost 5 bases, with 5 bases spanning the gap. The germline CDR1 and CDR2 sequences are LNHDA and SQIVND (reference sequence). Here the CDR3 reads CASSSGETQYF. CDR3 nucleotide sequence: TGTGCCAGTAGTAGCGGGGAGACCCAGTACTTC.

The chain has TRBV7-8 and TRBJ1-1, with unresolved D. The CDR3 length is 17 residues. Germline loops: CDR1 SGHVS, CDR2 FQNEAQ. V was pared by 0 bases and J by 0 bases, with 14 bases between. CDR3 loop: CASSLARAQIMNTEAFF. CDR3 DNA: TGTGCCAGCAGCTTAGCGCGAGCCCAAATCATGAACACTGAAGCTTTCTTT.

The chain employs TRBV19 and TRBJ1-2; possible D gene TRBD1, 5 bases. The CDR3 length is 13 residues. V shed 5 bases and J shed 4 bases, with 11 bases lying between them. Germline CDR1 is LNHDA and CDR2 is SQIVND (reference sequence). In DNA, the CDR3 is TGTGCCAGTAGTGACAGCACCTCCTATGGCTACACCTTC. It yields the protein CASSDSTSYGYTF.

The chain uses TRBV3-1 (or the pseudogene TRBV3-2) and TRBJ1-4, with 8 bases identical to TRBD1. CDR3 length equals 14 residues. V shed 4 bases, J shed 7 bases, and the junction held 5 bases outside the gene matches. Per germline, CDR1 LGHDT and CDR2 YNNKEL (reference sequence). CDR3 residues: CASSRRQGTEKLFF. In nucleotides, the CDR3 is TGTGCCAGCAGCCGTAGACAGGGGACTGAAAAACTGTTTTTT.

V is TRBV10-3 and J is TRBJ2-2; no clear D. V was trimmed by 4 bases and J by 0 bases, leaving 9 bases between them. Germline values: CDR1 ENHRY, CDR2 SYGVKD. The CDR3 contains 15 residues. The CDR3 DNA reads TGTGCCATCAGTGTTAGTCTAACGAACACCGGGGAGCTGTTTTTT. Translating it yields CAISVSLTNTGELFF.

The chain couples TRBV4-1 to TRBJ2-7; 10 bases agree with TRBD2. CDR1 MGHRA and CDR2 YSYEKL come from the germline V gene. Trimming took 0 bases from V and 5 from J; bases not matched to a gene: 10. CDR3 length: 17 residues. CDR3 coding DNA: TGCGCCAGCAGCCAAGAACTAGCGGGAAGAGTATTCCACGAGCAGTACTTC. This codes for CASSQELAGRVFHEQYF.